Listed below are T cell receptor beta chains from one sample, sequenced in a study of chemoradiotherapy in HPV16-positive cancers. This table comes from immunoSEQ multiplex PCR, and its TCRdb copy is limited to in-frame clones, with some not included. Of around 40,000 clones in the sample, approximately 73% were seen once. Source: blood, taken from a patient who underwent chemoradiotherapy. Receptor source: a human donor with HPV-associated anogenital cancer. The CDR3 runs from the conserved cysteine through the conserved F or W. A D gene is named only where the DNA matches it firmly. Clone size is not always given. Where it is, it says once, few, many or a class for expanded clones.

>TRBJ1-1|.|.|TRBV7-2
TGTGCCAGCAACAAACAAAGACCGGGAGGCACTGAAGCTTTCTTT
CASNKQRPGGTEAFF
>TRBJ1-2|.|.|TRBV18
TGTGCCAGCTCACCACAGGGCGGACTACAGGATCCAGATGGCTACACCTTC
CASSPQGGLQDPDGYTF
>TRBJ1-6|.|.|TRBV5-1
TGCGCCAGCAGCTTTACCTGGGACACTAATTCACCCCTCCACTTT
CASSFTWDTNSPLHF
>TRBJ1-5|.|.|TRBV30
TGTGCCTGGAGTAAGGGGAATCAGCCCCAGCATTTT
CAWSKGNQPQHF
>TRBJ1-1|.|.|TRBV7-2
TGTGCCAGCAGCCCTTACTTAAACACTGAAGCTTTCTTT
CASSPYLNTEAFF
>TRBJ1-3|.|.|TRBV10-3
TGTGCCATCAGGACACGGGACGCGGGTAACTCTGGAAACACCATATATTTT
CAIRTRDAGNSGNTIYF
>TRBJ1-4|.|TRBD1|TRBV18
TGTGCCAGCTCCCTTCCGGGACAGGGGGATGAAAAACTGTTTTTT
CASSLPGQGDEKLFF
>TRBJ1-1|.|TRBD1|TRBV29-1
TGCAGCGTTGACAGGGGGCAGGGCACTGAAGCTTTCTTT
CSVDRGQGTEAFF
>TRBJ1-2|.|TRBD1|TRBV29-1
TGCAGCGTTGATTCTTCGGACAGGGTTTACTATGGCTACACCTTC
CSVDSSDRVYYGYTF
>TRBJ2-7|.|.|TRBV7-2
TGTGCCAGCAGCTTAGGAGACAGCTACGAGCAGTACTTC
CASSLGDSYEQYF
>TRBJ1-1|.|.|TRBV6-6
TGTGCCAGCAGTTACACGGGCAGGGGGAACACTGAAGCTTTCTTT
CASSYTGRGNTEAFF
>TRBJ2-2|.|.|TRBV9
TGTGCCAGCAGCGTAGGACGGATCACCGGGGAGCTGTTTTTT
CASSVGRITGELFF
>TRBJ2-1|.|.|TRBV19
TGTGCCAGTAGTAGAACCCGAACGAACAATGAGCAGTTCTTC
CASSRTRTNNEQFF
>TRBJ1-2|few|.|TRBV6-6
TGTGCCAGCAGTTTAGACAGTAACTATGGCTACACCTTC
CASSLDSNYGYTF
>TRBJ1-1|.|.|TRBV10-3
TGTGCCATCAGGACAGGGAACACTGAAGCTTTCTTT
CAIRTGNTEAFF
>TRBJ2-3|.|.|TRBV5-5
TGTGCCAGCAGCTTGGTGCAAAGAAGCACAGATACGCAGTATTTT
CASSLVQRSTDTQYF
>TRBJ2-5|.|TRBD1|TRBV5-1
TGCGCCAGCACTGATGGACAGGGGGGAATTGGAGAGACCCAGTACTTC
CASTDGQGGIGETQYF
>TRBJ1-1|.|.|TRBV11-2
TGTGCCAGCAGCGCTGGGGATCGAATCAGGAACACTGAAGCTTTCTTT
CASSAGDRIRNTEAFF
>TRBJ2-3|.|TRBD2|TRBV7-8
TGTGCCAGCAGTCCCCCGGGACTAGCGGGGGGCCCGAGGGACGTTACGCAGTATTTT
CASSPPGLAGGPRDVTQYF
>TRBJ1-2|.|TRBD1|TRBV15
TGTGCCACCAGTCTACAGGGGGATGGCTACACCTTC
CATSLQGDGYTF
>TRBJ2-7|once|TRBD1|TRBV7-9
TGTGCCAGCAGCTTAGGACAGGGGACAACCTACGAGCAGTACTTC
CASSLGQGTTYEQYF
>TRBJ2-7|.|TRBD1|TRBV6-1
TGTGCCAGCAGTGTTACAGGGGGTTGGTACGAGCAGTACTTC
CASSVTGGWYEQYF
>TRBJ1-1|.|.|TRBV12-5
TGTGCTAGTGGCCTCAGGAGGAACACTGAAGCTTTCTTT
CASGLRRNTEAFF
>TRBJ1-1|.|TRBD1|TRBV19
TGTGCCAGTAGTATAGAGGGACAGGGGGAGAACACTGAAGCTTTCTTT
CASSIEGQGENTEAFF
>TRBJ1-4|.|.|TRBV7-2
TGTGCCAGCAGCCAACTCGTGGATGAAAAACTGTTTTTT
CASSQLVDEKLFF
>TRBJ2-1|.|.|TRBV7-2
TGTGCCAGCAGCTTAGAGGGGAATGAGCAGTTCTTC
CASSLEGNEQFF
>TRBJ2-5|.|TRBD1|TRBV5-6
TGTGCCAGCAGCCGATCACAGGGGGCGTGGGAGACCCAGTACTTC
CASSRSQGAWETQYF
>TRBJ1-6|few|TRBD1|TRBV30
TGTGCCTGGAGTGTACTCCCGGGACAGGGACCTTCACCCCTCCACTTT
CAWSVLPGQGPSPLHF
>TRBJ2-5|.|.|TRBV28
TGTGCCAGCAGTGGGGAAGGGGGGCTCGTTTCTCAGTACTTC
CASSGEGGLVSQYF
>TRBJ1-1|.|.|TRBV5-1
TGCGCCAGCAGCTCGAACACTGAAGCTTTCTTT
CASSSNTEAFF
>TRBJ2-7|.|.|TRBV10-1
TGCGCCAGCAGTGAGGGGGCCCCCCGGATTGAGCAGTACTTC
CASSEGAPRIEQYF
>TRBJ2-7|.|TRBD2|TRBV10-3
TGTGCCATCAGTGGCGGGGGGTTGGCCGAGCAGTACTTC
CAISGGGLAEQYF
>TRBJ1-2|.|.|TRBV18
TGTGCCAGCCGAGTGGGGGGAAACTATCCTGGCTACACCTTC
CASRVGGNYPGYTF
>TRBJ1-1|.|TRBD1|TRBV30
TGTGCCTGGAGTGTAGGGACAGGGAACACTGAAGCTTTCTTT
CAWSVGTGNTEAFF
>TRBJ1-2|.|TRBD1|TRBV29-1
TGCAGCGTCGGTGACAGGGGGACGGCCTACTATGGCTACACCTTC
CSVGDRGTAYYGYTF
>TRBJ2-7|.|TRBD1|TRBV19
TGTGCCAGTAGTGGGAGGGACAGGGGCGACGAGCAGTACTTC
CASSGRDRGDEQYF
>TRBJ2-7|.|TRBD2|TRBV4-2
TGTGCCAGCAGCCAGGGAGGGTGGGGAAGCTCCTACGAGCAGTACTTC
CASSQGGWGSSYEQYF
>TRBJ2-6|few|TRBD1|TRBV19
TGTGCCAGTACCCCAACAGGGGCTGGGGCCAACGTCCTGACTTTC
CASTPTGAGANVLTF